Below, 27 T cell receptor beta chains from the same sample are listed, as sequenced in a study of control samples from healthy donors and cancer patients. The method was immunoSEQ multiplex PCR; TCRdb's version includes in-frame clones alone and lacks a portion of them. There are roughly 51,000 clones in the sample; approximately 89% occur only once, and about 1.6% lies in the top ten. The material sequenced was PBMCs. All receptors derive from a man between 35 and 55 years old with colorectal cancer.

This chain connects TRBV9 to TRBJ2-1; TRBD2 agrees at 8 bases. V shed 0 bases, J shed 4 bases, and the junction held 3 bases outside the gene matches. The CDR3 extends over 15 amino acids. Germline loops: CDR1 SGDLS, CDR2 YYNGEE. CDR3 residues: CASSVGVAGYNEQFF. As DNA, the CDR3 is TGTGCCAGCAGCGTAGGAGTAGCGGGGTACAATGAGCAGTTCTTC.

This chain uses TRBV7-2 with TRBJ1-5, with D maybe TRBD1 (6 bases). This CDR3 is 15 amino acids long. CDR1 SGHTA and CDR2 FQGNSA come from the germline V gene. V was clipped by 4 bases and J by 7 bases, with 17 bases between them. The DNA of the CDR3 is TGTGCCAGCAGCTCAGGGGTAGGGATGGGCCAGCCCCAGCATTTT. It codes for CASSSGVGMGQPQHF. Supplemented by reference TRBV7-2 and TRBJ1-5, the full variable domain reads GAGVSQSPSNKVTEKGKDVELRCDPISGHTALYWYRQSLGQGLEFLIYFQGNSAPDKSGLPSDRFSAERTGGSVSTLTIQRTQQEDSAVYLCASSSGVGMGQPQHFGDGTRLSIL.

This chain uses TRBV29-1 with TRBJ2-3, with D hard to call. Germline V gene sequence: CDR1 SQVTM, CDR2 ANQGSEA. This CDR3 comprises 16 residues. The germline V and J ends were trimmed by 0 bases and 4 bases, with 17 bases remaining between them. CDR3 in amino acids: CSVEDLSDTFPDTQYF. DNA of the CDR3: TGCAGCGTTGAAGATCTAAGTGACACATTTCCAGATACGCAGTATTTT.

For the CDR3, the DNA is TGTGCCAGCTCACCACCCGGGACAGTACAAGAGACCCAGTACTTC. This codes for CASSPPGTVQETQYF. J is TRBJ2-5 and V is TRBV18, with 7 positions matching TRBD1. The length of the CDR3 is 15 residues. Per germline, CDR1 KGHSH and CDR2 LQKENI. Trimming took 0 bases from V and 2 from J; bases not matched to a gene: 3. The whole variable domain, filled in from reference TRBV18 and TRBJ2-5, reads NAGVMQNPRHLVRRRGQEARLRCSPMKGHSHVYWYRQLPEEGLKFMVYLQKENIIDESGMPKERFSAEFPKEGPSILRIQQVVRGDSAAYFCASSPPGTVQETQYFGPGTRLLVL.

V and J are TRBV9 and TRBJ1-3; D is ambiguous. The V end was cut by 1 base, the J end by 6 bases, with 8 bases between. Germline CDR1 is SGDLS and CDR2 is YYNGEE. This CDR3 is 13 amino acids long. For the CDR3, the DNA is TGTGCCAGCAGCGTATCCCCGGAAAACACCATATATTTT. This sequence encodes CASSVSPENTIYF.

The CDR3 reads CAWGQGLREQYF. As DNA, the CDR3 is TGTGCCTGGGGACAGGGGCTTCGGGAGCAGTACTTC. The chain is built from TRBV30 and TRBJ2-7, with 9 bases fitting TRBD1. The germline V gene encodes CDR1 GTSNPN and CDR2 SVGIG (reference sequence). Trimming removed 5 bases from V and 7 bases from J; junction bases left unmatched: 6. The CDR3 has 12 residues.

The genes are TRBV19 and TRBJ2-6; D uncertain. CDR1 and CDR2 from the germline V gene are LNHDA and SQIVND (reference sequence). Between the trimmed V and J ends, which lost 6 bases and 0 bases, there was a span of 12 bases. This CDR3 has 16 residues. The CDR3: CASRGRYYSGANVLTF. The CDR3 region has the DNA TGTGCCAGTAGAGGCAGATACTACTCTGGGGCCAACGTCCTGACTTTC.

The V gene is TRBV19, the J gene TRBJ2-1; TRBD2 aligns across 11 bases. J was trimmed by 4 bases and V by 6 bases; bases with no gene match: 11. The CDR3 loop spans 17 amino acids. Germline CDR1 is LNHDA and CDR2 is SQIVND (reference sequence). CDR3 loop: CASSVTSGMRVYNEQFF. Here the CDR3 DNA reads TGTGCCAGTAGCGTGACTAGCGGGATGCGGGTTTACAATGAGCAGTTCTTC.

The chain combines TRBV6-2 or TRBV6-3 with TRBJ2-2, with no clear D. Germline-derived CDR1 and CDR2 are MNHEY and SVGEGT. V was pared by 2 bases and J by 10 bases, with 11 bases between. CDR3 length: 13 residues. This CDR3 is CASSYGPRVELFF. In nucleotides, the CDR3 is TGTGCCAGCAGTTACGGGCCTCGGGTGGAGCTGTTTTTT.

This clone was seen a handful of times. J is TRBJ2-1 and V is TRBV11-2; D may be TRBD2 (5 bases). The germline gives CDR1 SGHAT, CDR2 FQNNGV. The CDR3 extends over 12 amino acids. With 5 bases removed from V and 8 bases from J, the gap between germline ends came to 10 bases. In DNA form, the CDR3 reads TGTGCCAGCAGCCTTGGACTCTATGAGCAGTTCTTC. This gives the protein CASSLGLYEQFF.

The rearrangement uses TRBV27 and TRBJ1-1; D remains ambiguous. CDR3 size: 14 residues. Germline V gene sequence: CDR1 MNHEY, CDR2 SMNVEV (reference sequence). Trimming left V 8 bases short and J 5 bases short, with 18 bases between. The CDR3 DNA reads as TGTGCCAGCGTGATAGCATTTGGGAGGACTGAAGCTTTCTTT. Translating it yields CASVIAFGRTEAFF.

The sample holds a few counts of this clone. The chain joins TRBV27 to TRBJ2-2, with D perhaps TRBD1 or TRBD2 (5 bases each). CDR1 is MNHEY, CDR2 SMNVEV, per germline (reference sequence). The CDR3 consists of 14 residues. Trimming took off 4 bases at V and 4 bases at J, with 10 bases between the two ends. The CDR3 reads CASSYGAGTGELFF. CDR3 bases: TGTGCCAGCAGTTACGGGGCAGGCACCGGGGAGCTGTTTTTT.

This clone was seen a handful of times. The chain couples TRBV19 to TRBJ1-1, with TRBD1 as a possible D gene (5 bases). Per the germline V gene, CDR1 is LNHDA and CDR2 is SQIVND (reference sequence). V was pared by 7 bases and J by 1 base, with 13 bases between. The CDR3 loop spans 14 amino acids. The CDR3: CASIARGWNTEAFF. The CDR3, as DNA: TGTGCCAGTATTGCGAGGGGATGGAACACTGAAGCTTTCTTT.

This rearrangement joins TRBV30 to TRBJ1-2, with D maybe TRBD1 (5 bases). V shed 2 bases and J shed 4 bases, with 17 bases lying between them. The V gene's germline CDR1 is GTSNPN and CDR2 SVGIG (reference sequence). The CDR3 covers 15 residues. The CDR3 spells CAWSWGRGQGYGYTF. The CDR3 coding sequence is TGTGCCTGGAGTTGGGGGAGAGGCCAAGGCTATGGCTACACCTTC.

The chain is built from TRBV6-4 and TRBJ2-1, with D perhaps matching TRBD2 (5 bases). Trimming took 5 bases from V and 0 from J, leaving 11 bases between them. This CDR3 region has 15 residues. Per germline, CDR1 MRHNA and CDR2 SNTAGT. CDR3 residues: CASSPEESSYNEQFF. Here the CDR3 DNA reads TGTGCCAGCAGTCCGGAGGAGAGCTCCTACAATGAGCAGTTCTTC.

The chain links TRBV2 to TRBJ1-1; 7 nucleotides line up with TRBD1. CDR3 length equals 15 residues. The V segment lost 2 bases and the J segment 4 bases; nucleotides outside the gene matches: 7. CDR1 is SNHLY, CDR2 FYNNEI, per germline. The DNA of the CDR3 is TGTGCCAGCAGTGAACCCCGGGACAGATTCACTGAAGCTTTCTTT. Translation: CASSEPRDRFTEAFF.

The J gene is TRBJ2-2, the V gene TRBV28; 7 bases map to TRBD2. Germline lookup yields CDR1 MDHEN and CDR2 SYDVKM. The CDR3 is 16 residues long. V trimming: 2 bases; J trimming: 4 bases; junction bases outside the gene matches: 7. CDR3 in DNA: TGTGCCAGCAGTTTAATGTTGGCGGGAGTCACCGGGGAGCTGTTTTTT. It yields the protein CASSLMLAGVTGELFF. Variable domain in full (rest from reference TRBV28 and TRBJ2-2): DVKVTQSSRYLVKRTGEKVFLECVQDMDHENMFWYRQDPGLGLRLIYFSYDVKMKEKGDIPEGYSVSREKKERFSLILESASTNQTSMYLCASSLMLAGVTGELFFGEGSRLTVL.

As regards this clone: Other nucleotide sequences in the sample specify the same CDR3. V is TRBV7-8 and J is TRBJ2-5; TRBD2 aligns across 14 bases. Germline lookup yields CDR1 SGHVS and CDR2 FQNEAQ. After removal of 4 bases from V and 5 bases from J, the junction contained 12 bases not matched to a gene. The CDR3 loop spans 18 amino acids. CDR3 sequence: CASSSGLAGGEGRETQYF. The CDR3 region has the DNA TGTGCCAGCAGCTCCGGACTAGCGGGAGGAGAGGGGCGGGAGACCCAGTACTTC.

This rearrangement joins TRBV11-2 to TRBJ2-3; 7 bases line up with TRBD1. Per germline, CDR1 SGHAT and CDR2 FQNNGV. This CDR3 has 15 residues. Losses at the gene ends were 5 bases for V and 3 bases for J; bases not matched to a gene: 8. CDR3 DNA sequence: TGTGCCAGCAGCCTTGACAGGGTTCGTACAGATACGCAGTATTTT. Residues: CASSLDRVRTDTQYF.

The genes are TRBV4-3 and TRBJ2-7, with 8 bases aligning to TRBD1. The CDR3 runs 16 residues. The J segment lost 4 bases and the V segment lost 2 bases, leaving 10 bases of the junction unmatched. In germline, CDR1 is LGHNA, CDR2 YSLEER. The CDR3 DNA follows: TGCGCCAGCAGCCAATTCGGTGGACAGGGAGGATACGAGCAGTACTTC. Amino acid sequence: CASSQFGGQGGYEQYF.

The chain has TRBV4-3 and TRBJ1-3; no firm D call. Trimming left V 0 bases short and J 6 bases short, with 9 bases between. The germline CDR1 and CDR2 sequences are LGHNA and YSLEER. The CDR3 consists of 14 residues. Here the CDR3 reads CASSQELVENTIYF. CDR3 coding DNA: TGCGCCAGCAGCCAAGAGCTCGTCGAAAACACCATATATTTT.

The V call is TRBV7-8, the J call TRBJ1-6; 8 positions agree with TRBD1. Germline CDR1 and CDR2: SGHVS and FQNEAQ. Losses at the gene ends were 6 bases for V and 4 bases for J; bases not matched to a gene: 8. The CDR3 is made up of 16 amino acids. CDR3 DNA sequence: TGTGCCAGCAGGACCGGGACAGGCCTTTATAATTCACCCCTCCACTTT. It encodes CASRTGTGLYNSPLHF.

The CDR3 DNA reads TGTGCCAGCAGCCAAAGTTCCCTCCAAGAGACCCAGTACTTC. Translated, it gives CASSQSSLQETQYF. This chain links TRBV3-1 (or the pseudogene TRBV3-2) with TRBJ2-5, with no clear D. The CDR3 sequence is 14 residues long. V dropped 2 bases and J dropped 1 base, with 8 bases sitting between them. The V gene's germline CDR1 is LGHDT and CDR2 YNNKEL (reference sequence).

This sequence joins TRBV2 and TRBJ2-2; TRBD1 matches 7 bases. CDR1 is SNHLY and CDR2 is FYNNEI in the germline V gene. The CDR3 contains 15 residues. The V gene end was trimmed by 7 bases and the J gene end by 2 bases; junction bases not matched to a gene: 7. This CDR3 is CASKGEGGNTGELFF. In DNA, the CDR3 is TGTGCCAGCAAAGGGGAAGGGGGCAACACCGGGGAGCTGTTTTTT.

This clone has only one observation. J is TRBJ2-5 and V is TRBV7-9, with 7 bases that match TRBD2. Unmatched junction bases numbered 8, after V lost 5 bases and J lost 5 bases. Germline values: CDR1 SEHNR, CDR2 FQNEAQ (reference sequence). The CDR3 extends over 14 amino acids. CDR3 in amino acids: CASSRRGVGETQYF. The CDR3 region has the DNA TGTGCCAGCAGCCGCCGGGGGGTCGGCGAGACCCAGTACTTC.

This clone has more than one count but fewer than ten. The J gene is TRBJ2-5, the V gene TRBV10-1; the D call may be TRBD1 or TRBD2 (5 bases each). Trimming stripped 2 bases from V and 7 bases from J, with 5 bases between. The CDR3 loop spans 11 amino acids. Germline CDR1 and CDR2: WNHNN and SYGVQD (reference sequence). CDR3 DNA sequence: TGCGCCAGCAGTGAGGGGGGGACCCAGTACTTC. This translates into CASSEGGTQYF.

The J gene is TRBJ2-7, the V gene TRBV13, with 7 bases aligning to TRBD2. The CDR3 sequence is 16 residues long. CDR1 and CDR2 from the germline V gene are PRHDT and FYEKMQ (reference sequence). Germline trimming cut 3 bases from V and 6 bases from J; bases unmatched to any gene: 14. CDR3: CASSFTGRSGTREQYF. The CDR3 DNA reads TGTGCCAGCAGCTTTACCGGGAGGAGCGGAACCCGCGAGCAGTACTTC.